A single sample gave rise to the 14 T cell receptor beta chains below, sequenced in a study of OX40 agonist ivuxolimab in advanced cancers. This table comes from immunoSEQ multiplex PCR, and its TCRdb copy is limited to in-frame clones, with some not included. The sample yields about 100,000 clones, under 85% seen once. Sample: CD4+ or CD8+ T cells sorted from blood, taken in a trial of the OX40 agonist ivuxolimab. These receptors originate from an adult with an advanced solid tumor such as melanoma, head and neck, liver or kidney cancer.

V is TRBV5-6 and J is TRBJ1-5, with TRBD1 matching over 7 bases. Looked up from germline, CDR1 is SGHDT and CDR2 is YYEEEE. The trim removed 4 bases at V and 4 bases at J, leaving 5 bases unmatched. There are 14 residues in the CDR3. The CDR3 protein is CASSVDRANQPQHF. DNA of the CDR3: TGTGCCAGCAGCGTCGACAGGGCAAATCAGCCCCAGCATTTT.

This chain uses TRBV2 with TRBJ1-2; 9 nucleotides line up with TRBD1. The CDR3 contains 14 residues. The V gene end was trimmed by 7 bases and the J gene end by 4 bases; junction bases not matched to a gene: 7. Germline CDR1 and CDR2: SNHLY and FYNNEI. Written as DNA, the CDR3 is TGTGCCAGCACGCCGGGACAGGGAATCTATGGCTACACCTTC. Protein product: CASTPGQGIYGYTF.

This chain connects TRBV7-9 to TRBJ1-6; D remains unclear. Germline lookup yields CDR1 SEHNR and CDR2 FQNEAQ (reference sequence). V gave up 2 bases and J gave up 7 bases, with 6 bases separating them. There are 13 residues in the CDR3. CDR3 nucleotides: TGTGCCAGCAGCTTATCCGGAAATTCACCCCTCCACTTT. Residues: CASSLSGNSPLHF.

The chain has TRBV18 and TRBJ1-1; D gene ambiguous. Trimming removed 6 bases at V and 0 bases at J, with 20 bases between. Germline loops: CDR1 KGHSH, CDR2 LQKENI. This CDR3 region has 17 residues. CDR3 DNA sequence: TGTGCCAGCTCGGAAATCGTATCCTACGGGCTGAACACTGAAGCTTTCTTT. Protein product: CASSEIVSYGLNTEAFF.

The CDR3 reads CASRTTGGETEAFF. The DNA of the CDR3 is TGTGCCAGCAGGACGACAGGGGGCGAGACTGAAGCTTTCTTT. This chain uses TRBV2 with TRBJ1-1; TRBD1 matches 10 bases. CDR3 length equals 14 residues. Germline values: CDR1 SNHLY, CDR2 FYNNEI. Unmatched junction bases numbered 6, after V lost 6 bases and J lost 5 bases.

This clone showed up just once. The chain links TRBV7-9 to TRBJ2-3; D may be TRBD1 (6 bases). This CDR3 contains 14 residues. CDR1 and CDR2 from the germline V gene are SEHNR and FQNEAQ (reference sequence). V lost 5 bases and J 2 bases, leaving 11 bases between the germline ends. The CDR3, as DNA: TGTGCCAGCAGCCCCGGACAGTACACAGATACGCAGTATTTT. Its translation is CASSPGQYTDTQYF.

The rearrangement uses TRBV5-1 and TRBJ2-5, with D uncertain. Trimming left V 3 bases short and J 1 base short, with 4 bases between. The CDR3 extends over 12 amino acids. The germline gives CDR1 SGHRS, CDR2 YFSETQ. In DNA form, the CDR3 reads TGCGCCAGCAGCTGGGGCCAAGAGACCCAGTACTTC. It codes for CASSWGQETQYF.

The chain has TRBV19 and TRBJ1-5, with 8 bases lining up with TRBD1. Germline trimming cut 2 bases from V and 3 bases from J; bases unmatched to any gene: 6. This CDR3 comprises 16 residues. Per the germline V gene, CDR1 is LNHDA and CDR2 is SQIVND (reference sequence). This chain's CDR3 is CASSIRTGMNNQPQHF. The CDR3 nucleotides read TGTGCCAGTAGTATAAGGACAGGGATGAACAATCAGCCCCAGCATTTT. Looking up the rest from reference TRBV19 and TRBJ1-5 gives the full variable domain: DGGITQSPKYLFRKEGQNVTLSCEQNLNHDAMYWYRQDPGQGLRLIYYSQIVNDFQKGDIAEGYSVSREKKESFPLTVTSAQKNPTAFYLCASSIRTGMNNQPQHFGDGTRLSIL.

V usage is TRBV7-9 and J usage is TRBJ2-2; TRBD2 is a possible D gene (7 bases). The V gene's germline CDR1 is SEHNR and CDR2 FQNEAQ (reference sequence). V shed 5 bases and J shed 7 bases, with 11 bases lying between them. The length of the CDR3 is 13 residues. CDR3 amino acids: CASSRGAGGELFF. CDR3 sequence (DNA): TGTGCCAGCAGCCGGGGGGCCGGCGGGGAGCTGTTTTTT.

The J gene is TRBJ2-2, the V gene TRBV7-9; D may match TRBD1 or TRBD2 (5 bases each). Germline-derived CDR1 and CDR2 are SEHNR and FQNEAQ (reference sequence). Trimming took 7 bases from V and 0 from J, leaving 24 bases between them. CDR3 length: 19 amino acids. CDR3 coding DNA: TGTGCCAGCACTCCTCACCCCCGGGACCCAAAGGCGAACACCGGGGAGCTGTTTTTT. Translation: CASTPHPRDPKANTGELFF. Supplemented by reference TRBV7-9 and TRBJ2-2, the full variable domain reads DTGVSQNPRHKITKRGQNVTFRCDPISEHNRLYWYRQTLGQGPEFLTYFQNEAQLEKSRLLSDRFSAERPKGSFSTLEIQRTEQGDSAMYLCASTPHPRDPKANTGELFFGEGSRLTVL.

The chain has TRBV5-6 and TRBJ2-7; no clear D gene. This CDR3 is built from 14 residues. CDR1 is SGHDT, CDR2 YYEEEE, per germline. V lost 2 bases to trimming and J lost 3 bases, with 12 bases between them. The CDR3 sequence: CASSFRAPLYEQYF. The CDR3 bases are TGTGCCAGCAGCTTCCGGGCCCCCCTCTACGAGCAGTACTTC.

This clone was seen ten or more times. The CDR3 region has the DNA TGCGCCAGCAGCCAAGAGCCGGGATCCGAGCAGTACTTC. Its translation is CASSQEPGSEQYF. The V and J genes are TRBV4-3 and TRBJ2-7; D is perhaps TRBD2 (5 bases). Deletions cut 0 bases from V and 6 bases from J, with 9 bases between. This CDR3 has 13 amino acids. Germline V gene lookup returns CDR1 LGHNA and CDR2 YSLEER.

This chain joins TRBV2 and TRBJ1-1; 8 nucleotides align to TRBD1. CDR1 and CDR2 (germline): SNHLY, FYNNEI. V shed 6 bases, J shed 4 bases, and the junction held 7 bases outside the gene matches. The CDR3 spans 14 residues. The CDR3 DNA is TGTGCCAGCAGCAGGACAGGGAAGTTCACTGAAGCTTTCTTT. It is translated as CASSRTGKFTEAFF.

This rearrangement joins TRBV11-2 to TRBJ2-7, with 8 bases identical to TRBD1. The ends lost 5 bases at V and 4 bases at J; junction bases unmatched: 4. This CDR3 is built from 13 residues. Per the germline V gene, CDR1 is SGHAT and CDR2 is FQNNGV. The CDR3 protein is CASSETGEYEQYF. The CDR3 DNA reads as TGTGCCAGCAGCGAGACAGGGGAGTACGAGCAGTACTTC.